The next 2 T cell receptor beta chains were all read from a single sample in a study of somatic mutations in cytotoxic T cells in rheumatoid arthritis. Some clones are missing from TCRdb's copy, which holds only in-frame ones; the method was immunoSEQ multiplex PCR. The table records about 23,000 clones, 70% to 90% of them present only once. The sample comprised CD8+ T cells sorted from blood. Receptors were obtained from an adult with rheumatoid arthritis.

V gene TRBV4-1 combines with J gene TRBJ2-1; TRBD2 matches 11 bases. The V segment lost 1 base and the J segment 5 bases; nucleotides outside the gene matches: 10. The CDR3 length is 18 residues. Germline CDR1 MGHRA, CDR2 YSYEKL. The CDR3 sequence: CASSQVLTSGGHDNEQFF. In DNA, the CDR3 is TGCGCCAGCAGCCAAGTTTTAACTAGCGGGGGTCATGACAATGAGCAGTTCTTC.

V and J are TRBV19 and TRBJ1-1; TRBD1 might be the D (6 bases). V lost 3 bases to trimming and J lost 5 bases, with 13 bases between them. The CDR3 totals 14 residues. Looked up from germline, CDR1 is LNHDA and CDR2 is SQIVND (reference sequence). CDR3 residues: CASSMERGVTEAFF. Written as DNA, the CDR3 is TGTGCCAGTAGTATGGAAAGGGGGGTGACTGAAGCTTTCTTT.